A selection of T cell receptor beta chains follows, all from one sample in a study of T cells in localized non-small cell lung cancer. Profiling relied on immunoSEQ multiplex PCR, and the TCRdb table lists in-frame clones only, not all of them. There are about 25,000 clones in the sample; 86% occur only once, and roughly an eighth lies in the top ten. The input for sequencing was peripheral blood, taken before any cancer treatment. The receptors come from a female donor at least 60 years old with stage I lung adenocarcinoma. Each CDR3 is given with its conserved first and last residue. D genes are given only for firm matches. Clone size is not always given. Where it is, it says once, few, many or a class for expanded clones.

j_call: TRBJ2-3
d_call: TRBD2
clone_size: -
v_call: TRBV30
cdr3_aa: CAWSIGLAGDPRGDTQYF
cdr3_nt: TGTGCCTGGAGTATAGGACTAGCGGGTGATCCGCGGGGAGATACGCAGTATTTT

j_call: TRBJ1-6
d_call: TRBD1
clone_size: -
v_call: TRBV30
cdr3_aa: CAWGTGNSPLHF
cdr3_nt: TGTGCCTGGGGGACAGGGAATTCACCCCTCCACTTT

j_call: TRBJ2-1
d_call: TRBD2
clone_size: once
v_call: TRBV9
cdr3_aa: CASSVEVGTSGGYNEQFF
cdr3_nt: TGTGCCAGCAGCGTAGAGGTTGGGACTAGCGGGGGTTACAATGAGCAGTTCTTC

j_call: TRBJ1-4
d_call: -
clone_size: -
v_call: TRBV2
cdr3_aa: CASSEAGLGEKLFF
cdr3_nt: TGTGCCAGCAGTGAAGCCGGCCTAGGGGAAAAACTGTTTTTT

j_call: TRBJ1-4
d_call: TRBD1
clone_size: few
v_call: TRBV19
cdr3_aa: CASSIDFQTGAGGGLFF
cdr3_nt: TGTGCCAGTAGTATAGACTTCCAGACAGGGGCCGGAGGGGGACTGTTTTTT

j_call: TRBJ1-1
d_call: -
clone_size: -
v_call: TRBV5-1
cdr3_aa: CASSLVPGNTEAFF
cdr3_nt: TGCGCCAGCAGCTTGGTCCCGGGGAACACTGAAGCTTTCTTT

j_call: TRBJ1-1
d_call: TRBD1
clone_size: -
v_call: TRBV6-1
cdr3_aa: CASTDRAQDTEAFF
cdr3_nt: TGTGCCAGCACCGACAGGGCCCAGGACACTGAAGCTTTCTTT

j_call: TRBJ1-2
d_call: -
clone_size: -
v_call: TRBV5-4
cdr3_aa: CASSLDLEGVRGYTF
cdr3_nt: TGTGCCAGCAGCTTGGATTTGGAGGGGGTAAGAGGCTACACCTTC

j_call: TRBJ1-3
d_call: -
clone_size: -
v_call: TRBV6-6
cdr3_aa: CASSYSDSLSGNTIYF
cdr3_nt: TGTGCCAGCAGTTACTCCGACAGCCTTTCTGGAAACACCATATATTTT

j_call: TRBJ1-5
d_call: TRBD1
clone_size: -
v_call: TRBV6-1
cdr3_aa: CASIINRDRDQPQHF
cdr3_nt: TGTGCCAGCATTATAAACCGGGACAGGGACCAGCCCCAGCATTTT

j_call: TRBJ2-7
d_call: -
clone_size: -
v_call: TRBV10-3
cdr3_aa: CAIASSGFYYEQYF
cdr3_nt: TGTGCCATTGCCTCGTCGGGATTCTACTACGAGCAGTACTTC

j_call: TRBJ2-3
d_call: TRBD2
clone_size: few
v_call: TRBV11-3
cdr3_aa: CASSDTSGRVGLDTQYF
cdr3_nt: TGTGCCAGCAGCGATACTAGCGGGAGGGTGGGATTGGATACGCAGTATTTT

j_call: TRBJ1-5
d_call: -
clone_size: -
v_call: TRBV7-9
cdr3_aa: CASSPRGGDQPQHF
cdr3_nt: TGTGCCAGCAGCCCCAGGGGTGGTGATCAGCCCCAGCATTTT

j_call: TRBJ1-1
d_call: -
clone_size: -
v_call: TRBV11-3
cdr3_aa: CASSLEDTEAFF
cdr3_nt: TGTGCCAGCAGCTTAGAGGACACTGAAGCTTTCTTT

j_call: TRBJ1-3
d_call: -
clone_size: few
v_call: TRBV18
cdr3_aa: CASSPGAGSGNTIYF
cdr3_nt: TGTGCCAGCTCACCTGGTGCAGGAAGTGGAAACACCATATATTTT

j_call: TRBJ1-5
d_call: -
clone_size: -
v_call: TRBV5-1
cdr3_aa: CASSLEGPHQPQHF
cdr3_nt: TGCGCCAGCAGCTTGGAGGGCCCGCATCAGCCCCAGCATTTT

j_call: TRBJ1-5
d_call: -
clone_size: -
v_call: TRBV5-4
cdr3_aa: CASSLGGSNQPQHF
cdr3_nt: TGTGCCAGCAGCTTGGGGGGAAGCAATCAGCCCCAGCATTTT

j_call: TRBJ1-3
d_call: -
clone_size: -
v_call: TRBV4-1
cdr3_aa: CASSQEQTLSGNTIYF
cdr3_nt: TGCGCCAGCAGCCAAGAACAGACCCTCTCTGGAAACACCATATATTTT

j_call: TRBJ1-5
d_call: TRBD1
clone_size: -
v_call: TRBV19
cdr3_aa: CASITGGGNQPQHF
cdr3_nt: TGTGCCAGTATTACAGGGGGCGGCAATCAGCCCCAGCATTTT

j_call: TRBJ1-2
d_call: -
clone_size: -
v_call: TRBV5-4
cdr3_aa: CASSSKQLGYGYTF
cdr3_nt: TGTGCCAGCAGCTCCAAACAGCTAGGCTATGGCTACACCTTC

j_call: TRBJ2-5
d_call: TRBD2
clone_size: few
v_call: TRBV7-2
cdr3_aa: CASSLEWRGQETQYF
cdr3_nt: TGTGCCAGCAGCTTAGAATGGCGGGGGCAAGAGACCCAGTACTTC

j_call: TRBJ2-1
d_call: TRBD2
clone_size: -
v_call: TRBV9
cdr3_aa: CASSEPRTSGTYNEQFF
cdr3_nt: TGTGCCAGCAGCGAGCCCCGGACTAGCGGGACCTACAATGAGCAGTTCTTC

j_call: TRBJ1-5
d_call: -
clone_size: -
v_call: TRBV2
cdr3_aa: CASRGGTSNQPQHF
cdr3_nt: TGTGCCAGCAGGGGGGGGACTAGCAATCAGCCCCAGCATTTT

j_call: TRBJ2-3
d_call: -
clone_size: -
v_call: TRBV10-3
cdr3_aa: CAISSGRLSSSTDTQYF
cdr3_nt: TGTGCCATCAGTAGCGGGCGGCTTTCTTCTAGCACAGATACGCAGTATTTT

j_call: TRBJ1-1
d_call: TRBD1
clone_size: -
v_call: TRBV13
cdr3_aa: CASSFPLDRGNTEAFF
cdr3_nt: TGTGCCAGCAGTTTTCCCTTGGACAGGGGTAACACTGAAGCTTTCTTT

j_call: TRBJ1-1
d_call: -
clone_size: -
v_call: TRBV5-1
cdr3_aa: CASRRGMTEAFF
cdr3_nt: TGCGCCAGCAGGCGGGGGATGACTGAAGCTTTCTTT

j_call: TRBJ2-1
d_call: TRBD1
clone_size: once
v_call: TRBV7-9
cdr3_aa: CASSSAQGADNEQFF
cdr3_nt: TGTGCCAGCAGTAGCGCCCAGGGGGCAGACAATGAGCAGTTCTTC

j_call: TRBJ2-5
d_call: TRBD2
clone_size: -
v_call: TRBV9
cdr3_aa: CASSHMGTSSSFETQYF
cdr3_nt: TGTGCCAGCAGCCACATGGGGACTAGCTCGTCTTTTGAGACCCAGTACTTC

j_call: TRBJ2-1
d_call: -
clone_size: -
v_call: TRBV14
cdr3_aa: CASSQLGAGLNEQFF
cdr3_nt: TGTGCCAGCAGCCAGTTGGGGGCGGGCTTGAATGAGCAGTTCTTC

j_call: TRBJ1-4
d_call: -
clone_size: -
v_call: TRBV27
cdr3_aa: CASSLRVGEKLFF
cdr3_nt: TGTGCCAGCAGTTTAAGGGTTGGAGAAAAACTGTTTTTT

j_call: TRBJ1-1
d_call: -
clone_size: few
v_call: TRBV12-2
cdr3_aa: CASRLVGGQGAFF
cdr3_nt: TGTGCAAGTCGCTTAGTAGGAGGACAGGGGGCTTTCTTT

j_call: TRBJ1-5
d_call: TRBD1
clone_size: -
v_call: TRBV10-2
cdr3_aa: CASSATGQGGDSNQPQHF
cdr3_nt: TGCGCCAGCAGCGCGACCGGACAGGGGGGTGATAGCAATCAGCCCCAGCATTTT

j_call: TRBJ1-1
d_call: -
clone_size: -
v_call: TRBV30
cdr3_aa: CAWSVNGGGRAFF
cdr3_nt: TGTGCCTGGAGTGTAAACGGGGGAGGTAGAGCTTTCTTT

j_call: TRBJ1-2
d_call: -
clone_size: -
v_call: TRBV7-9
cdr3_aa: CASSLAEGYGYTF
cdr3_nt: TGTGCCAGCAGCTTAGCGGAGGGTTATGGCTACACCTTC

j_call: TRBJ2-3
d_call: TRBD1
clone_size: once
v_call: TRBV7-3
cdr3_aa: CASSLGDSKTDTQYF
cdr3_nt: TGTGCCAGCAGCTTAGGGGACAGCAAAACAGATACGCAGTATTTT

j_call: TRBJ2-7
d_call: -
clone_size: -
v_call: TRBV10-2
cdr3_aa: CASTGDTYYEQYF
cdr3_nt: TGCGCCAGCACCGGAGACACTTACTACGAGCAGTACTTC